The next 25 T cell receptor beta chains were all read from a single sample in a study of regulatory T cells in long-lasting Graves disease (dated by TCRdb to 2020 to 2023). Explained via the paper, the time point label denotes: persistent/refractory GD, antithyroid drugs over 5 years with positive TRAb. RNA was extracted from PBMCs in TRIzol for both TCR sequencing and RNA sequencing. Library preparation employed multiplex PCR. The sequencing machine was an Illumina HiSeq 4000. iRepertoire HTBI primers and Arm-PCR amplification of CDR3 regions were used to construct TCR beta libraries. The raw public data were reprocessed by TCRdb itself: fastp quality trimming at Q25, MiXCR clonotype calling, in-frame beta chains only. Rows merge per CDR3 protein into single entries with the most common DNA and genes. The sample table shows some 470,000 distinct CDR3 sequences, and 20% to 25% are seen once. Around 7% of the sample comes from the top ten.

The source material was peripheral blood mononuclear cells (PBMCs), sampled when the disease was refractory, from a patient treated with antithyroid drugs. These TCRs come from a female donor with Graves disease.

The table lists this clonotype with many counts. This rearrangement joins TRBV28 to TRBJ1-2; TRBD1 might be the D (5 bases). The V gene's germline CDR1 is MDHEN and CDR2 SYDVKM. The CDR3 runs to 12 residues. V gave up 7 bases and J gave up 7 bases, with 13 bases separating them. The CDR3: CASNRGGVGYTF. CDR3 nucleotides: TGTGCCAGCAACCGGGGGGGTGTTGGCTACACCTTC.

This clonotype appeared many times. This chain uses TRBV2 with TRBJ1-2; no reliable D call. There are 13 residues in the CDR3. CDR1 is SNHLY, CDR2 FYNNEI, per germline. V was cut by 4 bases and J by 2 bases, with 8 bases left in between. CDR3 nucleotide sequence: TGTGCCAGCAGTGGGGCGGGGAACTATGGCTACACCTTC. Translating gives CASSGAGNYGYTF.

V gene TRBV29-1 combines with J gene TRBJ2-2; 8 bases line up with TRBD2. This CDR3 has 12 residues. V lost 4 bases and J lost 7; bases outside the gene matches: 2. Per the germline V gene, CDR1 is SQVTM and CDR2 is ANQGSEA. The CDR3 reads CSVVAGGGELFF. The CDR3 region has the DNA TGCAGCGTTGTCGCGGGAGGCGGGGAGCTGTTTTTT.

This clonotype has a count of ten or more. V gene TRBV20-1 combines with J gene TRBJ1-6; D not resolved. CDR3 length equals 12 residues. CDR1 DFQATT and CDR2 SNEGSKA come from the germline V gene (reference sequence). V was cut by 2 bases and J by 5 bases, with 4 bases left in between. CDR3 protein: CSARRDNSPLHF. The CDR3 coding sequence is TGCAGTGCTAGAAGAGATAATTCACCCCTCCACTTT.

The J gene is TRBJ1-1, the V gene TRBV7-2; D remains ambiguous. The ends were cut back, 4 bases at V and 1 base at J, with 10 bases in the middle. The CDR3 has 14 residues. Germline CDR1 SGHTA, CDR2 FQGNSA. For the CDR3, the DNA is TGTGCCAGCAGCTCCGAGACTTGGAACACTGAAGCTTTCTTT. This codes for CASSSETWNTEAFF.

This rearrangement joins TRBV20-1 to TRBJ2-5, with D possibly matching TRBD2 (6 bases). Germline CDR1 and CDR2: DFQATT and SNEGSKA (reference sequence). The CDR3 has 16 amino acids. Trimming cost V 3 bases and J 2 bases, with 19 bases left between them. CDR3 sequence: CSASRGGRGLQETQYF. CDR3 DNA: TGCAGTGCTAGTCGCGGTGGGCGGGGCCTTCAAGAGACCCAGTACTTC.

In this sample, this clonotype turned up many times. The V call is TRBV2, the J call TRBJ2-7, with D possibly TRBD1 on 6 matching bases. Looked up from germline, CDR1 is SNHLY and CDR2 is FYNNEI. The CDR3 spans 15 residues. Trimming left V 4 bases short and J 0 bases short, with 13 bases between. The CDR3 region is CASSGTGSRSYEQYF. The CDR3 DNA is TGTGCCAGCAGTGGAACAGGGAGCCGCTCCTACGAGCAGTACTTC.

The sample holds many counts of this clonotype. The V and J genes are TRBV24-1 and TRBJ2-5; TRBD2 agrees at 10 bases. V shed 9 bases, J shed 1 base, and the junction held 1 base outside the gene matches. The CDR3 is 13 residues long. CDR1 is KGHDR and CDR2 is SFDVKD in the germline V gene. DNA of the CDR3: TGTGCCACCTCTAGCGGGAGCCAAGAGACCCAGTACTTC. It codes for CATSSGSQETQYF.

The CDR3 reads CASFQSSGANVLTF. The CDR3 DNA sequence: TGTGCCAGCTTTCAGAGCTCTGGGGCCAACGTCCTGACTTTC. The chain combines TRBV12-3 or TRBV12-4 with TRBJ2-6, with D unresolved. CDR3 length: 14 residues. With 8 bases removed from V and 0 bases from J, the gap between germline ends came to 8 bases.

In its sample, this clonotype was seen many times. The V and J genes are TRBV12-3 or TRBV12-4 and TRBJ1-2; TRBD1 matches 8 bases. This CDR3 has 13 residues. V lost 10 bases, J lost 4 bases, and 8 bases stayed unmatched. Here the CDR3 DNA reads TGTGCCACACAGACCGGACAGGGCTATGGCTACACCTTC. This translates into CATQTGQGYGYTF.

The genes are TRBV4-1 and TRBJ2-7; the match to TRBD2 covers 7 bases. Germline CDR1 MGHRA, CDR2 YSYEKL. The ends lost 4 bases at V and 1 base at J; junction bases unmatched: 13. The CDR3 extends over 17 amino acids. The DNA of the CDR3 is TGCGCCAGCAGCCCCTCCTCGGGGCGGGGGATATCCTACGAGCAGTACTTC. As protein: CASSPSSGRGISYEQYF.

This clonotype was counted between two and nine times. The rearrangement uses TRBV13 and TRBJ2-1; 11 bases align to TRBD2. V was pared by 3 bases and J by 5 bases, with 3 bases of the junction left unmatched. Germline V gene sequence: CDR1 PRHDT, CDR2 FYEKMQ (reference sequence). The CDR3 runs 15 residues. CDR3 sequence (DNA): TGTGCCAGCAGCTTGGGACTAGCGGACAACAATGAGCAGTTCTTC. As protein: CASSLGLADNNEQFF.

This clonotype was observed a single time. The chain links TRBV9 to TRBJ2-3; TRBD1 or TRBD2 may be the D gene (5 bases each). This CDR3 region has 14 residues. Trimming removed 7 bases at V and 6 bases at J, with 18 bases between. Germline V gene data show CDR1 as SGDLS and CDR2 as YYNGEE. For the CDR3, the DNA is TGTGCCAGCTCGGGACGGACCACGGGGGATACGCAGTATTTT. The encoded protein is CASSGRTTGDTQYF.

The J gene is TRBJ2-7, the V gene TRBV18, with TRBD2 as a possible D gene (5 bases). V was pared by 6 bases and J by 3 bases, with 18 bases between. The CDR3 has 15 residues. Germline values: CDR1 KGHSH, CDR2 LQKENI. CDR3 DNA: TGTGCCAGCTCCCCAGAGGGAAGCGAAATCTACGAGCAGTACTTC. It is translated as CASSPEGSEIYEQYF.

This clonotype appeared many times. The chain uses TRBV27 and TRBJ2-7; 7 nucleotides agree with TRBD1. CDR3 length: 14 residues. Per the germline V gene, CDR1 is MNHEY and CDR2 is SMNVEV (reference sequence). V dropped 4 bases and J dropped 6; count of bases not matched to a gene: 9. CDR3 bases: TGTGCCAGCAGTTCAGGGGGAATCATGTCCGAGCAGTACTTC. Translated, it gives CASSSGGIMSEQYF.

This clonotype was detected a few times. J is TRBJ2-1 and V is TRBV20-1; 10 bases agree with TRBD2. This CDR3 comprises 17 residues. Germline lookup yields CDR1 DFQATT and CDR2 SNEGSKA (reference sequence). J gave up 0 bases and V 7 bases, and 12 bases lay outside the gene matches. The CDR3 DNA reads TGCAGTGTTGGGACTAGCGCGGCCCCCAGCTCCTACAATGAGCAGTTCTTC. Protein product: CSVGTSAAPSSYNEQFF.

This clonotype showed up many times. The rearrangement uses TRBV12-3 or TRBV12-4 and TRBJ1-2; TRBD1 is a possible D gene (6 bases). Trimming removed 6 bases from V and 4 bases from J, with 12 bases in between. This CDR3 has 13 residues. This chain's CDR3 is CASRPKTGYGYTF. For the CDR3, the DNA is TGTGCCAGCAGACCGAAGACAGGCTATGGCTACACCTTC.

This clonotype has more than one count but fewer than ten. An end of the junction does not agree with germline; a read error may underlie this. V and J are TRBV6-5 and TRBJ2-7; a weak D match, TRBD1 (6 bases). The CDR3 length is 16 residues. In germline, CDR1 is MNHEY, CDR2 SVGAGI. The CDR3 spells CASSYSRQGPTPEQYF. CDR3 in DNA: TGTGCCAGCAGTTACTCGAGGCAGGGGCCCACCCCCGAGCAGTACTTT.

V is TRBV5-1 and J is TRBJ1-1; weak D call: TRBD1 (6 bases). CDR1 and CDR2 from the germline V gene are SGHRS and YFSETQ. This CDR3 spans 14 amino acids. Trimming shortened V by 3 bases and J by 1 base, and 10 bases separated the two germline ends. This CDR3 is CASSSWTENTEAFF. The CDR3 DNA follows: TGCGCCAGCAGCTCTTGGACAGAGAACACTGAAGCTTTCTTT.

The V and J genes are TRBV28 and TRBJ2-3; D may be TRBD2 (6 bases). Trimming removed 7 bases at V and 6 bases at J, with 17 bases between. Germline assignment: CDR1 MDHEN and CDR2 SYDVKM. The CDR3 covers 14 residues. CDR3 in amino acids: CASIRDSSMDTQYF. Written as DNA, the CDR3 is TGTGCCAGCATTAGGGACTCCAGCATGGATACGCAGTATTTT.

This clonotype was observed a few times. The V call is TRBV3-1, the J call TRBJ1-5, with D perhaps matching TRBD1 (5 bases). Germline V gives CDR1 LGHDT, CDR2 YNNKEL (reference sequence). The V end was cut by 1 base, the J end by 2 bases, with 12 bases between. CDR3 length: 16 residues. The CDR3 DNA sequence: TGTGCCAGCAGCCAAGGCCCAGGGCTGGGCAATCAGCCCCAGCATTTT. It codes for CASSQGPGLGNQPQHF.

This clonotype was counted a single time. This chain uses TRBV7-3 with TRBJ1-1; D call uncertain. V dropped 4 bases and J dropped 5 bases, with 11 bases sitting between them. Germline V lookup: CDR1 SGHTA, CDR2 FQGTGA. The CDR3 totals 13 residues. CDR3 residues: CASSSSYGTEAFF. DNA of the CDR3: TGTGCCAGCAGCTCCTCGTATGGTACTGAAGCTTTCTTT.

This clonotype has at least ten counts. The chain joins TRBV2 to TRBJ2-5; unclear D gene. V was shortened by 1 base and J by 4 bases, with 13 bases between the two germline ends. This CDR3 comprises 15 residues. From germline, CDR1 is SNHLY and CDR2 FYNNEI. DNA for the CDR3: TGTGCCAGCAGTGAAGGGCAGTTAATCGGAGAGACCCAGTACTTC. This encodes CASSEGQLIGETQYF.

This clonotype has at least ten counts. The genes are TRBV28 and TRBJ1-5, with TRBD1 as a possible D gene (6 bases). The CDR3 spans 16 residues. Trimming pared 7 bases from V and 1 base from J, leaving 17 bases between. Germline loops: CDR1 MDHEN, CDR2 SYDVKM. The CDR3 nucleotides read TGTGCCAGCACCCCAACCTGGACAGCCAGCAATCAGCCCCAGCATTTT. Translation: CASTPTWTASNQPQHF.

This clonotype was seen many times. V is TRBV6-1 and J is TRBJ1-1; D ambiguous. Trimming cost V 6 bases and J 1 base, with 9 bases left between them. The germline V gene has CDR1 MNHNS and CDR2 SASEGT. This CDR3 is built from 13 residues. The CDR3 protein is CASRPSQNTEAFF. The CDR3 DNA sequence: TGTGCCAGCAGGCCATCGCAGAACACTGAAGCTTTCTTT.